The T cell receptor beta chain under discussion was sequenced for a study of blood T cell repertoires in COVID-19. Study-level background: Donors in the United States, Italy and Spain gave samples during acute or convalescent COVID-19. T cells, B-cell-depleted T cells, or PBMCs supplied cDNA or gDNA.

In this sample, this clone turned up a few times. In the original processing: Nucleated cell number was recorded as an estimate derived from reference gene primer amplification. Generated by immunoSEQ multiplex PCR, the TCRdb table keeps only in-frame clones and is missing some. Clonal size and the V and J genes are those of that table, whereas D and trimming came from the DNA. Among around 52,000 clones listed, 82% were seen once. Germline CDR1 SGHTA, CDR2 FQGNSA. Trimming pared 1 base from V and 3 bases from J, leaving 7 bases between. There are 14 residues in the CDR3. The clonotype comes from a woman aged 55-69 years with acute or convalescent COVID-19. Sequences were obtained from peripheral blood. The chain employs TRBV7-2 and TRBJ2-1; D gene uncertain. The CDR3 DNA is TGTGCCAGCAGCTTAGAGGCAGGCTACAATGAGCAGTTCTTC. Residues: CASSLEAGYNEQFF. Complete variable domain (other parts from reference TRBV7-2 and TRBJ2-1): GAGVSQSPSNKVTEKGKDVELRCDPISGHTALYWYRQSLGQGLEFLIYFQGNSAPDKSGLPSDRFSAERTGGSVSTLTIQRTQQEDSAVYLCASSLEAGYNEQFFGPGTRLTVL.